This TCR beta chain was recovered during a study of blood T cells in healthy people across ages. General study points: As age increased, TCR beta diversity per million T cells fell in a roughly linear fashion. Estimates of total diversity, which came from one million sequenced T cells, were considered to be underestimates. Aged donors had fewer naive CD4+ cells and lower diversity than long-lived donors.

About this clonotype: Its antigen is not identified.

Then a second PCR, running roughly 6 to 12 cycles, was carried out with a sample-barcoded 5' primer and a J-beta primer mix. A template-switch adaptor with 12 random nucleotides tagged each cDNA molecule. MiXCR, applied by TCRdb to the 5' RACE reads, yields one record per CDR3 protein. The sample contains hundreds of thousands of distinct CDR3 sequences, approximately 52% of which appear only once. Germline trimming cut 2 bases from V and 9 bases from J; bases unmatched to any gene: 12. Germline lookup yields CDR1 SGHAT and CDR2 FQDESV (reference sequence). The CDR3 loop spans 16 amino acids. This receptor was identified in an elderly woman in good health. Sequencing was performed on blood. The chain employs TRBV11-1 and TRBJ2-1; 8 bases are shared with TRBD2. The chain's CDR3 is CASSLRGGTLAVEQFF. Here the CDR3 DNA reads TGTGCCAGCAGCTTACGGGGGGGGACCTTAGCGGTTGAGCAGTTCTTC.